The 4 T cell receptor beta chains reported below all come from one sample, sequenced in a study of blood T cell repertoires in COVID-19. Here immunoSEQ multiplex PCR was the method, and the copy in TCRdb shows in-frame clones only, minus some. Among under 200,000 clones listed, approximately 87% were seen once. The sequenced sample consisted of peripheral blood. The receptors shown here come from a man between 18 and 35 years old with active or convalescent COVID-19.

There are a few counts of this clone. V is TRBV5-1 and J is TRBJ1-1; the D is unclear. The CDR3 contains 14 residues. Germline CDR1 is SGHRS and CDR2 is YFSETQ. V was cut by 0 bases and J by 2 bases, with 8 bases left in between. CDR3 DNA: TGCGCCAGCAGCTTGGGTCGTGTAAACACTGAAGCTTTCTTT. Its protein product is CASSLGRVNTEAFF.

This clone was seen once. The chain joins TRBV10-3 to TRBJ2-7, with D possibly TRBD1 on 7 matching bases. Trimming removed 4 bases from V and 5 bases from J, with 12 bases in between. The CDR3 loop spans 13 amino acids. In germline, CDR1 is ENHRY, CDR2 SYGVKD. CDR3 sequence (DNA): TGTGCCATCAGTGCCAGGGGGGAGGACGAGCAGTACTTC. This sequence encodes CAISARGEDEQYF.

The chain employs TRBV3-1 (or the pseudogene TRBV3-2) and TRBJ1-5, with D unclear. There are 15 residues in the CDR3. With 0 bases removed from V and 5 bases from J, the gap between germline ends came to 11 bases. Germline values: CDR1 LGHDT, CDR2 YNNKEL (reference sequence). In nucleotides, the CDR3 is TGTGCCAGCAGCCAAGATTCCGGGATGGATCAGCCCCAGCATTTT. Its protein product is CASSQDSGMDQPQHF.

This clone was recorded once. In nucleotides, the CDR3 is TGCAGTGCTAGTGTCCGGGACAGGGGGTTTGTTGAGCAGTTCTTC. Translated: CSASVRDRGFVEQFF. The chain employs TRBV20-1 and TRBJ2-1; 11 nucleotides match TRBD1. This CDR3 is built from 15 residues. J gave up 9 bases and V 3 bases, and 10 bases lay outside the gene matches. CDR1 is DFQATT and CDR2 is SNEGSKA in the germline V gene (reference sequence).